These 25 T cell receptor beta chains originate from one sample sequenced in a study of human T cells and chemical hapten exposure. TCRdb reprocessed the RACE reads with MiXCR, giving one entry per CDR3 protein. The table shows more than 70,000 distinct CDR3 sequences, with roughly 10% occurring only once. Sample time point: patch test 3, about 24 weeks after DPC sensitization. As to treatment: therapeutic diphenylcyclopropenone sensitization with weekly scalp DPC. Source: whole blood, taken in connection with sensitization to the hapten diphenylcyclopropenone (DPC). The receptor set was obtained from a woman aged 30 to 39 with alopecia areata. Some clones in this sample may be carry-over from other donors' samples.

This clonotype has a handful of counts. The chain combines TRBV10-3 with TRBJ2-5; the match to TRBD2 covers 8 bases. The CDR3 runs 17 residues. CDR1 ENHRY and CDR2 SYGVKD come from the germline V gene. V gave up 1 base and J gave up 1 base; unmatched junction bases: 8. The CDR3 bases are TGTGCCATCAGTGAGTTTATCCCCGGGACTAGCCAAGAGACCCAGTACTTC. Translating it yields CAISEFIPGTSQETQYF.

Many counts were recorded for this clonotype. The chain carries TRBV29-1 and TRBJ2-7, with D hard to call. Germline CDR1 SQVTM, CDR2 ANQGSEA. V was cut by 7 bases and J by 6 bases, with 28 bases left in between. The CDR3 is 16 residues long. The CDR3 DNA reads as TGCAGCGATAAATTAGAGCCAGGCAGAAGTATATGCGAGCAGTACGTC. Its protein product is CSDKLEPGRSICEQYV.

The CDR3 DNA reads TGTGCCATCAGTGAAGAAACGGACACTGAAGCTTTCTTT. It encodes CAISEETDTEAFF. The chain recombines TRBV10-3 with TRBJ1-1; D is unclear. CDR1 is ENHRY and CDR2 is SYGVKD in the germline V gene. The ends were cut back, 3 bases at V and 3 bases at J, with 8 bases in the middle. The CDR3 sequence is 13 residues long.

The chain combines TRBV28 with TRBJ2-2; TRBD1 might be the D (5 bases). CDR1 is MDHEN and CDR2 is SYDVKM in the germline V gene. The CDR3 is 13 residues long. The germline V and J ends were trimmed by 8 bases and 1 base, with 8 bases remaining between them. The CDR3 sequence: CASRQQNTGELFF. The CDR3 nucleotides read TGTGCCAGCCGACAGCAGAACACCGGGGAGCTGTTTTTT. Full variable domain (outside the CDR3, taken from reference TRBV28 and TRBJ2-2): DVKVTQSSRYLVKRTGEKVFLECVQDMDHENMFWYRQDPGLGLRLIYFSYDVKMKEKGDIPEGYSVSREKKERFSLILESASTNQTSMYLCASRQQNTGELFFGEGSRLTVL.

This clonotype was picked up many times. The chain uses TRBV7-6 and TRBJ2-2; no clear D. V was trimmed by 2 bases and J by 7 bases, leaving 2 bases between them. This CDR3 spans 11 amino acids. Per the germline V gene, CDR1 is SGHVS and CDR2 is FNYEAQ. The CDR3 coding sequence is TGTGCCAGCAGCTTAAGCGGGGAGCTGTTTTTT. This codes for CASSLSGELFF.

This clonotype came up many times. Written as DNA, the CDR3 is TGCAGCGACCGACAGTACGGTAATGAAAAACTGTTTTTT. Encoded protein: CSDRQYGNEKLFF. The chain has TRBV29-1 and TRBJ1-4; D is perhaps TRBD1 (5 bases). This CDR3 comprises 13 residues. Trimming removed 7 bases at V and 4 bases at J, with 13 bases between. Germline values: CDR1 SQVTM, CDR2 ANQGSEA.

The table lists this clonotype with many counts. The V and J genes are TRBV29-1 and TRBJ2-1, with a weak D call TRBD1 (6 bases). CDR3 length: 12 amino acids. From germline, CDR1 is SQVTM and CDR2 ANQGSEA. Trimming stripped 8 bases from V and 5 bases from J, with 13 bases between. CDR3 coding DNA: TGCAGCCCGGGACAAAACAACAATGAGCAGTTCTTC. Amino acids: CSPGQNNNEQFF.

This clonotype has a count of ten or more. The genes are TRBV4-2 and TRBJ1-1, with D unclear. The germline V gene encodes CDR1 LGHNA and CDR2 YNFKEQ. The CDR3 runs to 14 residues. The V gene lost 3 bases and the J gene lost 4 bases, with 12 bases spanning the gap. The CDR3 region has the DNA TGTGCCAGCAGCCACGCTTCCGCGGGCACTGAAGCTTTCTTT. Translating gives CASSHASAGTEAFF.

This clonotype was counted at least ten times. The rearrangement links TRBV2 to TRBJ2-2; D tentatively reads TRBD1 or TRBD2 (5 bases each). Germline V gene data show CDR1 as SNHLY and CDR2 as FYNNEI. V shed 7 bases and J shed 6 bases, with 15 bases lying between them. The CDR3 extends over 14 amino acids. CDR3 protein: CASKRGVLSGELFF. CDR3 DNA: TGTGCCAGCAAACGAGGGGTCTTGTCCGGGGAGCTGTTTTTT.

This clonotype showed up many times. The chain is built from TRBV10-3 and TRBJ1-2; D remains unclear. The CDR3 sequence is 13 residues long. Germline V lookup: CDR1 ENHRY, CDR2 SYGVKD. The V end lost 6 bases, the J end lost 8 bases, and 16 bases lay between the germline ends. The CDR3 nucleotides read TGTGCCATCAGGTCCGGGCCTCTCCGGGGCTACACCTTC. Protein product: CAIRSGPLRGYTF.

The CDR3 region has the DNA TGCGCCAGCAGCAAAGGACTAGCGGAGATCACAGATACGCAGTATTTT. Amino acid sequence: CASSKGLAEITDTQYF. This rearrangement joins TRBV5-1 to TRBJ2-3, with 10 bases that match TRBD2. The CDR3 runs 16 residues. Germline trimming cut 4 bases from V and 2 bases from J; bases unmatched to any gene: 7. CDR1 and CDR2 (germline): SGHRS, YFSETQ. Combining the CDR3 with reference TRBV5-1 and TRBJ2-3 gives the whole variable domain KAGVTQTPRYLIKTRGQQVTLSCSPISGHRSVSWYQQTPGQGLQFLFEYFSETQRNKGNFPGRFSGRQFSNSRSEMNVSTLELGDSALYLCASSKGLAEITDTQYFGPGTRLTVL.

The chain carries TRBV12-5 and TRBJ2-5; 11 positions match TRBD2. V dropped 1 base and J dropped 4; count of bases not matched to a gene: 11. The germline CDR1 and CDR2 sequences are LGHNT and FRNRAP. This CDR3 contains 18 residues. CDR3 in DNA: TGTGCTAGTGGTTTGGAAACTAGCGGGGGCGTCCGAAGAGAGACCCAGTACTTC. This translates into CASGLETSGGVRRETQYF.

This clonotype was detected ten times or more. The chain recombines TRBV14 with TRBJ2-7; D may be TRBD1 or TRBD2 (5 bases each). The CDR3 covers 15 residues. The V end was cut by 3 bases, the J end by 2 bases, with 14 bases between. The germline gives CDR1 SGHDN, CDR2 FVKESK. The CDR3 DNA sequence: TGTGCCAGCAGCCAGACCGGGGCCTACGCCTACGAGCAGTACTTC. Translation gives CASSQTGAYAYEQYF.

This clonotype was seen a handful of times. The CDR3 coding sequence is TGTGCCAGCAGCCGCAGCACAGATACGCAGTATTTT. It encodes CASSRSTDTQYF. This sequence joins TRBV3-1 and TRBJ2-3; D not resolved. This CDR3 contains 12 residues. V lost 4 bases to trimming and J lost 0 bases, with 2 bases between them. The germline V gene encodes CDR1 LGHDT and CDR2 YNNKEL (reference sequence).

This chain links TRBV7-3 with TRBJ2-7; maybe TRBD2 (6 bases). Trimming took off 2 bases at V and 0 bases at J, with 20 bases between the two ends. This CDR3 region has 18 residues. Germline V CDR1 and CDR2: SGHTA, FQGTGA. The chain's CDR3 is CASSLVSPDSGASYEQYF. The CDR3 DNA follows: TGTGCCAGCAGCTTAGTTTCACCCGATAGCGGAGCCTCCTACGAGCAGTACTTC.

This sequence joins TRBV7-9 and TRBJ2-3; the D gene is possibly TRBD1 (6 bases). V lost 1 base and J lost 6, with 11 bases in between. The CDR3 runs to 14 residues. CDR1 is SEHNR and CDR2 is FQNEAQ in the germline V gene (reference sequence). The CDR3 is CASSLVTGPDTQYF. The CDR3 region has the DNA TGTGCCAGCAGCTTAGTTACAGGGCCCGATACGCAGTATTTT. The full variable domain, rest sourced from reference TRBV7-9 and TRBJ2-3, is DTGVSQNPRHKITKRGQNVTFRCDPISEHNRLYWYRQTLGQGPEFLTYFQNEAQLEKSRLLSDRFSAERPKGSFSTLEIQRTEQGDSAMYLCASSLVTGPDTQYFGPGTRLTVL.

This clonotype was recorded at least ten times. This CDR3 is CASIRNTEAFF. The DNA for the CDR3 is TGTGCCAGCATAAGGAACACTGAAGCTTTCTTT. The chain is built from TRBV27 and TRBJ1-1, with no clear D. CDR1 and CDR2 from the germline V gene are MNHEY and SMNVEV (reference sequence). V was clipped by 7 bases and J by 1 base, with 4 bases between them. The CDR3 covers 11 residues.

This clonotype came up many times. The chain links TRBV12-3 or TRBV12-4 to TRBJ2-4, with D perhaps matching TRBD1 (6 bases). The CDR3 extends over 15 amino acids. Trimming shortened V by 6 bases and J by 2 bases, and 14 bases separated the two germline ends. Written as DNA, the CDR3 is TGTGCCAGCAGAACCAACAGGGAAACCAAAAACATTCAGTACTTC. Translating gives CASRTNRETKNIQYF.

The V call is TRBV11-3, the J call TRBJ2-1; D is unresolved. Germline lookup yields CDR1 SGHNT and CDR2 YENEEA. V lost 2 bases, J lost 7 bases, and 12 bases lay in between. The CDR3 spans 14 residues. The CDR3 nucleotides read TGTGCCAGCAGCTTATCCCAGATTTATAATGAGCAGTTCTTC. The encoded protein is CASSLSQIYNEQFF.

V usage is TRBV24-1 and J usage is TRBJ2-1; 10 bases fit TRBD1. CDR1 is KGHDR, CDR2 SFDVKD, per germline. J was trimmed by 5 bases and V by 6 bases; bases with no gene match: 6. This CDR3 is 15 amino acids long. The CDR3 sequence is CATSPRDRGNNEQFF. The CDR3 DNA sequence: TGTGCCACCAGTCCCCGGGACAGGGGTAACAATGAGCAGTTCTTC.

This clonotype was observed many times. The V and J genes are TRBV28 and TRBJ2-2; 7 bases line up with TRBD1. Per the germline V gene, CDR1 is MDHEN and CDR2 is SYDVKM. J lost 4 bases, V lost 2 bases, and 4 bases had no gene match. This CDR3 spans 15 amino acids. The CDR3 nucleotides read TGTGCCAGCAGTTTACGACAGGGACCCACCGGGGAGCTGTTTTTT. Translated: CASSLRQGPTGELFF. Full variable domain (remainder filled in from reference TRBV28 and TRBJ2-2): DVKVTQSSRYLVKRTGEKVFLECVQDMDHENMFWYRQDPGLGLRLIYFSYDVKMKEKGDIPEGYSVSREKKERFSLILESASTNQTSMYLCASSLRQGPTGELFFGEGSRLTVL.

This clonotype was detected many times. V and J are TRBV7-6 and TRBJ2-4, with D possibly called TRBD1 or TRBD2 (5 bases each). This CDR3 has 16 residues. CDR1 and CDR2 (germline): SGHVS, FNYEAQ. Trimming took off 2 bases at V and 0 bases at J, with 11 bases between the two ends. For the CDR3, the DNA is TGTGCCAGCAGCTTAAGGGACGGGGAAGCCAAAAACATTCAGTACTTC. This gives the protein CASSLRDGEAKNIQYF.

The chain links TRBV6-1 to TRBJ1-2, with a tentative D call TRBD1 (5 bases). The CDR3 runs to 13 residues. V shed 0 bases and J shed 5 bases, with 7 bases lying between them. CDR1 MNHNS and CDR2 SASEGT come from the germline V gene. This CDR3 reads CASSEAGQYGYTF. In DNA, the CDR3 is TGTGCCAGCAGTGAAGCGGGGCAGTATGGCTACACCTTC.

V usage is TRBV11-2 and J usage is TRBJ1-6, with D tentatively TRBD1 (6 bases). The CDR3 loop spans 14 amino acids. V was pared by 3 bases and J by 10 bases, with 13 bases between. Germline CDR1 and CDR2: SGHAT and FQNNGV. The CDR3 region is CASSFQGSQSPLHF. CDR3 DNA: TGTGCCAGCAGCTTTCAGGGGTCGCAGTCACCCCTCCACTTT.

The J gene is TRBJ2-1, the V gene TRBV7-2; TRBD2 matches at 13 bases. The CDR3 contains 16 residues. The germline V gene encodes CDR1 SGHTA and CDR2 FQGNSA. V dropped 1 base and J dropped 7; count of bases not matched to a gene: 4. CDR3 amino acids: CASSLGTSGSKNEQFF. CDR3 DNA sequence: TGTGCCAGCAGCTTAGGGACTAGCGGGAGCAAAAATGAGCAGTTCTTC.